This T cell receptor (beta chain) was sequenced during a study of resident and recirculating memory T cells in vitiligo. The protocol was immunoSEQ multiplex PCR, while the TCRdb copy is restricted to in-frame clones and leaves out a portion. The repertoire consists of 40,000 to 50,000 clones, with nearly 95% occurring once and the leading ten covering more than 4%. Study-level points and caveats: TCR sequences were not conserved across biopsy sites or patients. Vitiligo lesions lacked a unique dominant clone, and clonality varied.

Concerning this clone: Its matching antigen is unknown.

V was shortened by 3 bases and J by 1 base, with 6 bases between the two germline ends. From germline, CDR1 is SGHVS and CDR2 FQNEAQ. This CDR3 has 14 residues. Patients had to be free of confetti depigmentation, indicating active vitiligo. Patients who had received treatment within the previous three months were excluded. This chain uses TRBV7-8 with TRBJ2-2, with unresolved D. The sample consisted of blood. The sequence was collected from a male donor with vitiligo. CDR3 sequence reads: CASSLVGNTGELFF. CDR3 DNA: TGTGCCAGCAGCTTGGTCGGGAACACCGGGGAGCTGTTTTTT.